The 4 T cell receptor beta chains reported below all come from one sample, sequenced in a study of regulatory T cells in long-lasting Graves disease. For TCR beta, libraries came from iRepertoire HTBI primers and Arm-PCR of CDR3 regions. TCRdb re-called the multiplex PCR reads through MiXCR, storing one row per CDR3 protein. The data show some 250,000 distinct CDR3 sequences, with about 20% seen just once and about 14% held by the top ten. The time point was: newly diagnosed GD, antithyroid drugs for less than 3 months. From RNA extracted from PBMCs, the TCR library was made. This sample also belongs to another study, concerning T cells in Graves' hyperthyroidism and ophthalmopathy.

Material: peripheral blood mononuclear cells (PBMCs), obtained at new diagnosis, from a patient treated with antithyroid drugs. Receptors originate from a woman under 40 with Graves disease.

This clonotype was counted many times. The chain uses TRBV7-2 and TRBJ2-3; TRBD2 aligns across 9 bases. CDR3 length equals 15 residues. Trimming removed 6 bases from V and 4 bases from J; junction bases left unmatched: 8. In germline, CDR1 is SGHTA, CDR2 FQGNSA. The CDR3 is CASRSGVAGADTQYF. CDR3 coding DNA: TGTGCCAGCAGGAGTGGAGTAGCGGGGGCAGATACGCAGTATTTT.

This clonotype was detected ten times or more. The chain recombines TRBV2 with TRBJ2-7; 9 bases fit TRBD1. V gave up 5 bases and J gave up 6 bases; unmatched junction bases: 17. Germline lookup yields CDR1 SNHLY and CDR2 FYNNEI. CDR3 length equals 17 residues. The CDR3 protein is CASSPPIWDRERGEQYF. The CDR3 DNA reads TGTGCCAGCAGTCCTCCCATTTGGGACAGGGAGAGGGGCGAGCAGTACTTC.

This clonotype has at least ten counts. The chain recombines TRBV10-3 with TRBJ1-1; D is unclear. Germline loops: CDR1 ENHRY, CDR2 SYGVKD. The CDR3 runs to 15 residues. V was pared by 0 bases and J by 0 bases, with 8 bases between. The CDR3 nucleotides read TGTGCCATCAGTGAGTCGAAGACACTGAACACTGAAGCTTTCTTT. Translated, it gives CAISESKTLNTEAFF.

This clonotype was counted many times. The chain uses TRBV5-1 and TRBJ2-7; D uncertain. The CDR3 runs 14 residues. Trimming took 2 bases from V and 5 from J, leaving 14 bases between them. Germline CDR1 SGHRS, CDR2 YFSETQ. The CDR3 is CASSLTGLKDEQYF. CDR3 in DNA: TGCGCCAGCAGCTTAACCGGTCTCAAGGACGAGCAGTACTTC.